One sample yielded the 21 T cell receptor beta chains listed below, sequenced in a study of T-cell reconstitution after alpha-beta-depleted transplantation in children. Unique molecular identifiers featured in how the TCRbeta library was prepared. Each CDR3 protein gets one entry after TCRdb re-called the PCR reads with MiXCR. The data show fewer than 400,000 distinct CDR3 sequences, approximately 20% seen once. The sequences come from PBMCs, mostly from graft donor cells, collected 180 days after TCRalphabeta/CD19-depleted stem cell transplant. The receptors originated from a male patient between 5 and 17 years old who had a stem cell transplant for acute lymphoblastic leukemia, so the T cells may come from the graft donor.

At least ten counts were recorded for this clonotype. The rearrangement uses TRBV27 and TRBJ1-5, with D possibly TRBD1 on 5 matching bases. With 5 bases removed from V and 5 bases from J, the gap between germline ends came to 13 bases. CDR3 length: 14 amino acids. Germline-derived CDR1 and CDR2 are MNHEY and SMNVEV (reference sequence). The CDR3 bases are TGTGCCAGCAGTGATACGGGACCCTATCAGCCCCAGCATTTT. It encodes CASSDTGPYQPQHF.

This clonotype was seen ten or more times. V and J are TRBV12-3 or TRBV12-4 and TRBJ1-1, with D possibly matching TRBD1 (6 bases). V lost 2 bases and J 5 bases, leaving 15 bases between the germline ends. The CDR3 runs to 15 residues. CDR3 protein: CASSLRGGSGTEAFF. The CDR3 region has the DNA TGTGCCAGCAGTTTAAGGGGGGGATCAGGAACTGAAGCTTTCTTT.

This rearrangement joins TRBV7-6 to TRBJ1-2, with TRBD1 identical over 12 bases. The ends lost 5 bases at V and 8 bases at J; junction bases unmatched: 12. The CDR3 consists of 16 residues. The germline V gene encodes CDR1 SGHVS and CDR2 FNYEAQ. CDR3 nucleotides: TGTGCCAGCAGCCGGGACAGGGGGCCTATTGGGGGCGGCTACACCTTC. As protein: CASSRDRGPIGGGYTF.

This clonotype showed up just a few times. V usage is TRBV7-2 and J usage is TRBJ2-5; 10 bases match TRBD2. The CDR3 runs to 16 residues. Germline V gene sequence: CDR1 SGHTA, CDR2 FQGNSA. The ends lost 5 bases at V and 5 bases at J; junction bases unmatched: 11. The DNA for the CDR3 is TGTGCCAGCAGCCAATCGAGCGGGAGGGCCGGGGAGACCCAGTACTTC. This translates into CASSQSSGRAGETQYF.

J is TRBJ1-1 and V is TRBV28; D may be TRBD1 (5 bases). This CDR3 is 15 amino acids long. Trimming took 3 bases from V and 3 from J, leaving 14 bases between them. CDR1 and CDR2 from the germline V gene are MDHEN and SYDVKM. CDR3 in amino acids: CASSFIGAGDTEAFF. Here the CDR3 DNA reads TGTGCCAGCAGTTTTATTGGGGCGGGGGACACTGAAGCTTTCTTT.

The CDR3 DNA sequence: TGTGCCAGCAGCTTTGTAACGGCTAGTAATGGCTACACCTTC. Translation: CASSFVTASNGYTF. The J gene is TRBJ1-2, the V gene TRBV7-6; no clear D gene. The germline V gene encodes CDR1 SGHVS and CDR2 FNYEAQ. The CDR3 extends over 14 amino acids. V lost 3 bases and J 6 bases, leaving 14 bases between the germline ends.

This clonotype was counted only a few times. The chain couples TRBV12-3 or TRBV12-4 to TRBJ2-7; 10 bases agree with TRBD2. V shed 4 bases and J 5 bases; nucleotides not matched to a gene: 11. The CDR3 has 16 residues. The DNA of the CDR3 is TGTGCCAGCAGTTCCGACCCGCTAGCGGGAGCAGACGAGCAGTACTTC. It translates to CASSSDPLAGADEQYF.

This sequence joins TRBV9 and TRBJ2-5, with D maybe TRBD2 (6 bases). V was trimmed by 0 bases and J by 0 bases, leaving 12 bases between them. The CDR3 contains 16 residues. CDR1 is SGDLS, CDR2 YYNGEE, per germline. Here the CDR3 DNA reads TGTGCCAGCAGCGTAGGAGGGCGGGGCCACCAAGAGACCCAGTACTTC. As protein: CASSVGGRGHQETQYF.

This clonotype has a handful of counts. The rearrangement joins TRBV9 to TRBJ2-1; 7 positions match TRBD2. Germline CDR1 and CDR2: SGDLS and YYNGEE. Trimming took 2 bases from V and 3 from J; bases not matched to a gene: 8. This CDR3 is built from 16 residues. Written as DNA, the CDR3 is TGTGCCAGCAGCGTCTCTAGGGCTAGCGGCTACAATGAGCAGTTCTTC. Translation: CASSVSRASGYNEQFF.

This chain connects TRBV11-2 to TRBJ2-7, with 9 bases matching TRBD2. From germline, CDR1 is SGHAT and CDR2 FQNNGV. The CDR3 extends over 18 amino acids. The V and J ends lost 1 base and 0 bases, in that order; junction bases with no gene match: 10. The CDR3 DNA sequence: TGTGCCAGCAGCTTAGGGTTCGGGAGCGGGGGGAGCTCCTACGAGCAGTACTTC. It translates to CASSLGFGSGGSSYEQYF.

This clonotype was detected only a few times. This sequence joins TRBV12-5 and TRBJ2-1; a possible D gene is TRBD1 (5 bases). Germline loops: CDR1 LGHNT, CDR2 FRNRAP. This CDR3 is 15 amino acids long. Trimming stripped 1 base from V and 0 bases from J, with 7 bases between. The CDR3 sequence is CASGLGQSSYNEQFF. The CDR3 DNA sequence: TGTGCTAGTGGTTTGGGACAGAGCTCCTACAATGAGCAGTTCTTC.

This clonotype was found many times. This chain links TRBV12-3 or TRBV12-4 with TRBJ2-7, with D perhaps TRBD1 or TRBD2 (6 bases each). CDR3 length: 15 amino acids. With 8 bases removed from V and 3 bases from J, the gap between germline ends came to 20 bases. This chain's CDR3 is CASSLKGGINYEQYF. DNA for the CDR3: TGTGCCAGCTCCCTTAAAGGGGGGATTAACTACGAGCAGTACTTC.

The genes are TRBV28 and TRBJ2-6; D is unclear. V was clipped by 5 bases and J by 0 bases, with 8 bases between them. The V gene's germline CDR1 is MDHEN and CDR2 SYDVKM. The CDR3 has 15 amino acids. CDR3 bases: TGTGCCAGCAGTCCTGCCGGCTCTGGGGCCAACGTCCTGACTTTC. Translation: CASSPAGSGANVLTF.

The chain recombines TRBV2 with TRBJ1-3; TRBD1 matches at 8 bases. The CDR3 length is 13 residues. Losses at the gene ends were 10 bases for V and 4 bases for J; bases not matched to a gene: 6. Looked up from germline, CDR1 is SNHLY and CDR2 is FYNNEI. DNA for the CDR3: TGTGCCACCCAGCGGGACAGGGGAAACACCATATATTTT. Translating gives CATQRDRGNTIYF.

This CDR3 reads CASGGKPLHSPLHF. CDR3 in DNA: TGTGCCAGCGGAGGGAAGCCGCTCCATTCACCCCTCCACTTT. The chain employs TRBV12-3 or TRBV12-4 and TRBJ1-6; the D is unclear. The V gene lost 8 bases and the J gene lost 8 bases, with 16 bases spanning the gap. The CDR3 contains 14 residues.

This rearrangement joins TRBV20-1 to TRBJ1-2; the D is unclear. Per germline, CDR1 DFQATT and CDR2 SNEGSKA (reference sequence). This CDR3 region has 11 residues. V was clipped by 8 bases and J by 4 bases, with 11 bases between them. This CDR3 reads CSPSGTYGYTF. The CDR3 DNA reads TGCAGTCCGAGTGGTACCTATGGCTACACCTTC.

There are a few counts of this clonotype. V gene TRBV6-5 combines with J gene TRBJ2-1; 11 positions agree with TRBD1. CDR1 and CDR2 from the germline V gene are MNHEY and SVGAGI. The CDR3 is made up of 15 amino acids. V dropped 6 bases and J dropped 9; count of bases not matched to a gene: 10. The CDR3 protein is CASRLGTGGQGEQFF. The CDR3 bases are TGTGCCAGCAGATTAGGGACAGGGGGTCAAGGTGAGCAGTTCTTC.

J is TRBJ2-1 and V is TRBV11-1; 12 nucleotides match TRBD2. After removal of 1 base from V and 1 base from J, the junction contained 5 bases not matched to a gene. The germline CDR1 and CDR2 sequences are SGHAT and FQDESV (reference sequence). The CDR3 contains 18 residues. The CDR3 spells CASSLVGTSGLSYNEQFF. DNA of the CDR3: TGTGCCAGCAGCTTAGTAGGGACTAGCGGGCTTTCCTACAATGAGCAGTTCTTC.

This clonotype has more than one count but fewer than ten. This chain links TRBV20-1 with TRBJ2-1; 13 bases match TRBD2. The CDR3 totals 14 residues. The trim removed 1 base at V and 8 bases at J, leaving 2 bases unmatched. Germline CDR1 and CDR2: DFQATT and SNEGSKA (reference sequence). In DNA form, the CDR3 reads TGCAGTGCTAGAGGGACTAGCGGGAGTGATGAGCAGTTCTTC. Translating gives CSARGTSGSDEQFF.

This clonotype came up a few times. The chain combines TRBV6-5 with TRBJ2-3; TRBD1 matches 7 bases. The germline gives CDR1 MNHEY, CDR2 SVGAGI. Trimming took 2 bases from V and 1 from J; bases not matched to a gene: 3. This CDR3 spans 15 amino acids. Written as DNA, the CDR3 is TGTGCCAGCAGTTACGGTGACAGGGGCACAGATACGCAGTATTTT. Amino acids: CASSYGDRGTDTQYF.

The chain is built from TRBV5-6 and TRBJ2-5; 9 nucleotides agree with TRBD2. Per germline, CDR1 SGHDT and CDR2 YYEEEE. The CDR3 length is 15 residues. V lost 3 bases to trimming and J lost 7 bases; unmatched junction nucleotides: 10. CDR3 amino acids: CASSSAGGPPATQYF. The CDR3 region has the DNA TGTGCCAGCAGCTCGGCGGGAGGGCCGCCGGCGACCCAGTACTTC. Drawing the rest from reference TRBV5-6 and TRBJ2-5, the complete variable domain is DAGVTQSPTHLIKTRGQQVTLRCSPKSGHDTVSWYQQALGQGPQFIFQYYEEEERQRGNFPDRFSGHQFPNYSSELNVNALLLGDSALYLCASSSAGGPPATQYFGPGTRLLVL.